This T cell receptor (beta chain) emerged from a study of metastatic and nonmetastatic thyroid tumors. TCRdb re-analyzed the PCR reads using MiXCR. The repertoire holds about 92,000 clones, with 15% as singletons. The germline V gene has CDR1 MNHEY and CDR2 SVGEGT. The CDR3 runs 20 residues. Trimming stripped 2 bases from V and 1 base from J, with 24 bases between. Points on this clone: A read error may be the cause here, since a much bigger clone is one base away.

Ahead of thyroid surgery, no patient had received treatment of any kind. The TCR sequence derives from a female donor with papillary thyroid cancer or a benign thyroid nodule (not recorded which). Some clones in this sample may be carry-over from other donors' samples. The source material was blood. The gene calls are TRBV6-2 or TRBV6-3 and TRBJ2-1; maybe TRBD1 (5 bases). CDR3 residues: CASSYGTVRGTGVSYNEQFF. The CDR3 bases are TGTGCCAGCAGTTACGGCACGGTTAGGGGTACCGGTGTGTCCTACAATGAGCAGTTCTTC.